This is a list of T cell receptor beta chains from one sample in a study of T cells after yellow fever vaccination. TCRdb re-derived calls from the 5' RACE reads in MiXCR, one entry per CDR3 protein. The profile shows just under 600,000 distinct CDR3 sequences, roughly 13% of them singletons. This specimen consisted of PBMCs, obtained on the day of the yellow fever booster vaccination. These receptors were taken from a man aged 25-45 years who received the YFV17D yellow fever vaccine. CDR3s include the opening cysteine and the closing phenylalanine or tryptophan. A D gene is named only where the DNA matches it firmly. Clone size is given for some rows only: seen once, a few or many times, or a class if the clone is expanded.

J | size | D | V | CDR3 | DNA
TRBJ1-3 | . | TRBD1 | TRBV6-1 | CASSTGADGNTIYF | TGTGCCAGCAGTACAGGGGCGGACGGAAACACCATATATTTT
TRBJ2-1 | . | . | TRBV7-9 | CASSARLTYNEQFF | TGTGCCAGCTCCGCCCGGCTAACCTACAATGAGCAGTTCTTC
TRBJ1-3 | . | . | TRBV4-3 | CASSPLGTSGNTIYF | TGCGCCAGCAGCCCCCTCGGGACATCGGGAAACACCATATATTTT
TRBJ2-7 | few | TRBD2 | TRBV20-1 | CSASPGGSSSYEQYF | TGCAGTGCTTCCCCGGGAGGGAGCAGCTCCTACGAGCAGTACTTC
TRBJ2-7 | . | . | TRBV5-6 | CASSPQRAVYEQYF | TGTGCCAGCAGCCCGCAGCGGGCAGTCTACGAGCAGTACTTC
TRBJ2-5 | . | TRBD2 | TRBV6-1 | CASSGTSAQETQYF | TGTGCCAGCAGCGGGACTAGCGCTCAAGAGACCCAGTACTTC
TRBJ2-1 | few | . | TRBV7-2 | CASSLELESYNEQFF | TGTGCCAGCAGCTTAGAACTGGAGTCCTACAATGAGCAGTTCTTC
TRBJ2-1 | . | TRBD1 | TRBV10-3 | CAISAGTGSYNEQFF | TGTGCCATCAGTGCTGGGACAGGGTCCTACAATGAGCAGTTCTTC
TRBJ1-2 | once | . | TRBV28 | CASSLARLEGYTF | TGTGCCAGCAGTTTGGCTCGGCTGGAGGGCTACACCTTC
TRBJ2-7 | once | . | TRBV2 | CASSDTAGVLIF | TGTGCCAGCAGTGATACTGCGGGCGTATTGATTTTC
TRBJ2-2 | few | . | TRBV2 | CAARKEPNTGELFF | TGTGCCGCGCGTAAGGAGCCGAACACCGGGGAGCTGTTTTTT
TRBJ2-1 | . | . | TRBV7-2 | CATQGQGYNEQFF | TGTGCCACCCAGGGCCAGGGGTACAATGAGCAGTTCTTC
TRBJ1-1 | few | . | TRBV2 | CASSKLDSGTEAFF | TGTGCCAGCAGTAAATTGGACAGTGGCACTGAAGCTTTCTTT
TRBJ2-3 | few | . | TRBV5-1 | CASSLGLETDTQYF | TGCGCCAGCAGCTTGGGACTAGAGACAGATACGCAGTATTTT
TRBJ2-1 | . | . | TRBV29-1 | CSADRNNEQFF | TGCAGCGCCGACAGGAACAATGAGCAGTTCTTC
TRBJ2-5 | few | . | TRBV7-9 | CASSGGTAYQETQYF | TGTGCCAGCAGCGGCGGGACAGCCTACCAAGAGACCCAGTACTTC
TRBJ1-2 | few | . | TRBV5-1 | CASSLGDVSNYGYTF | TGCGCCAGCAGCTTGGGTGATGTCTCCAACTATGGCTACACCTTC
TRBJ2-7 | few | TRBD2 | TRBV7-2 | CASSLGLAGGKSYEQYF | TGTGCCAGCAGCTTAGGACTAGCGGGAGGGAAGTCCTACGAGCAGTACTTC
TRBJ2-1 | . | TRBD2 | TRBV6-4 | CATRPDGTSGNEQFF | TGTGCCACCAGACCCGACGGGACTAGCGGCAATGAGCAGTTCTTC
TRBJ2-7 | few | . | TRBV29-1 | CSAGNSGSYEQYF | TGCAGCGCCGGAAATAGCGGTTCCTACGAGCAGTACTTC
TRBJ2-5 | few | . | TRBV5-1 | CASSLGRPQETQYF | TGCGCCAGCAGCTTGGGACGCCCCCAAGAGACCCAGTACTTC
TRBJ2-7 | . | . | TRBV7-2 | CASSLDGDHEQYF | TGTGCCAGCAGCTTAGATGGGGACCACGAGCAGTACTTC
TRBJ1-1 | few | . | TRBV7-9 | CASSNRDTEAFF | TGTGCCAGCAGCAACCGGGACACTGAAGCTTTCTTT
TRBJ2-1 | many | TRBD2 | TRBV6-4 | CASGVAGGINEQFF | TGTGCCAGCGGAGTAGCGGGAGGAATCAATGAGCAGTTCTTC
TRBJ1-2 | . | . | TRBV29-1 | CSADSYGYTF | TGCAGCGCAGACAGCTATGGCTACACCTTC
TRBJ2-5 | . | TRBD2 | TRBV5-1 | CASSLRLAGGTQETQYF | TGCGCCAGCAGCTTGAGACTAGCGGGAGGAACTCAAGAGACCCAGTACTTC
TRBJ2-3 | . | TRBD2 | TRBV15 | CATSRDGTSGSGGYF | TGTGCCACCAGCAGAGATGGGACTAGCGGGAGTGGAGGGTATTTT
TRBJ2-7 | few | . | TRBV7-9 | CASSLHQGRYEQYF | TGTGCCAGCAGCTTACACCAAGGGCGCTACGAGCAGTACTTC
TRBJ2-4 | . | . | TRBV2 | CASSVLNIQYF | TGTGCCAGCAGTGTTCTGAACATTCAGTACTTC
TRBJ2-5 | few | TRBD2 | TRBV7-2 | CASTGTSGGGETQYF | TGTGCCAGCACCGGGACTAGCGGAGGGGGGGAGACCCAGTACTTC
TRBJ2-3 | few | . | TRBV6-5 | CASSYSSPGSGTDTQYF | TGTGCCAGCAGTTACTCCTCCCCTGGGAGTGGAACAGATACGCAGTATTTT